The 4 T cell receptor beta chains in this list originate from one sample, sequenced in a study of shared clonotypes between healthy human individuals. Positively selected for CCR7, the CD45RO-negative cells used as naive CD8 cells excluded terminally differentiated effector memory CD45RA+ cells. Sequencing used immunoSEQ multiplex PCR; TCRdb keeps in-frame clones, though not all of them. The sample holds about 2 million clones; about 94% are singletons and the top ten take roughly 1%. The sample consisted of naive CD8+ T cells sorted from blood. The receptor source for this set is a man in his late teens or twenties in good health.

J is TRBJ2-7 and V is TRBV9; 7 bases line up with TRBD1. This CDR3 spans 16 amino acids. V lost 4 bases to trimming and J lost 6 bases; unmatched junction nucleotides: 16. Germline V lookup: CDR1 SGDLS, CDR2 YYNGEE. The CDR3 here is CASSPEGRGMVSEQYF. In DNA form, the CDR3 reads TGTGCCAGCAGCCCCGAGGGCAGGGGGATGGTCAGCGAGCAGTACTTC. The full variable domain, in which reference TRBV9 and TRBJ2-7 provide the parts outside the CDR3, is DSGVTQTPKHLITATGQRVTLRCSPRSGDLSVYWYQQSLDQGLQFLIQYYNGEERAKGNILERFSAQQFPDLHSELNLSSLELGDSALYFCASSPEGRGMVSEQYFGPGTRLTVT.

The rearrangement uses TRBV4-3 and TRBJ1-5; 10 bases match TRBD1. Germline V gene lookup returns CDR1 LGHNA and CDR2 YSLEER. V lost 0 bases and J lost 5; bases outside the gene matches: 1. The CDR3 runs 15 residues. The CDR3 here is CASSQEGQGDQPQHF. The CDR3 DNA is TGCGCCAGCAGCCAAGAAGGACAGGGGGATCAGCCCCAGCATTTT.

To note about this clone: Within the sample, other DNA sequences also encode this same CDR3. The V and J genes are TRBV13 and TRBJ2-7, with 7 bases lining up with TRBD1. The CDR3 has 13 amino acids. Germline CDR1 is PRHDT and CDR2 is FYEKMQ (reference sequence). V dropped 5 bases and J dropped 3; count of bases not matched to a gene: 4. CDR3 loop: CASSPGTDYEQYF. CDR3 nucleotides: TGTGCCAGCAGCCCCGGGACAGACTACGAGCAGTACTTC.

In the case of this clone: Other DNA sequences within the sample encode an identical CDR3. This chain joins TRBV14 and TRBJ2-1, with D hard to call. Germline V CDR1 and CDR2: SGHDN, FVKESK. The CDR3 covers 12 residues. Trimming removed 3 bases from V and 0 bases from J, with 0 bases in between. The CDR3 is CASSHSYNEQFF. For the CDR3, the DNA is TGTGCCAGCAGCCACTCCTACAATGAGCAGTTCTTC.